The 20 T cell receptor beta chains presented below share a single source sample, sequenced in a study of identifying expanded T cells in peripheral blood. Sequencing used immunoSEQ multiplex PCR; TCRdb keeps in-frame clones, though not all of them. The data show approximately 85,000 clones, more than 75% seen once. The sequenced material came from blood. The source is a person between 18 and 75 years old in good health.

The CDR3 sequence: CASRRGAHQPQHF. In DNA, the CDR3 is TGTGCCAGCAGGCGGGGGGCCCATCAGCCCCAGCATTTT. The chain employs TRBV6-5 and TRBJ1-5; D perhaps matches TRBD1 (6 bases). There are 13 residues in the CDR3. CDR1 and CDR2 (germline): MNHEY, SVGAGI. V was pared by 6 bases and J by 5 bases, with 11 bases between.

The genes are TRBV7-9 and TRBJ2-2; D tentatively reads TRBD1 or TRBD2 (5 bases each). The CDR3 runs to 15 residues. V lost 1 base to trimming and J lost 0 bases, with 6 bases between them. Per germline, CDR1 SEHNR and CDR2 FQNEAQ (reference sequence). CDR3 sequence (DNA): TGTGCCAGCAGCTTAGGAGGGGCGAACACCGGGGAGCTGTTTTTT. Translating it yields CASSLGGANTGELFF.

V gene TRBV6-1 combines with J gene TRBJ1-2, with 8 bases that match TRBD1. The CDR3 runs to 16 residues. After removal of 0 bases from V and 2 bases from J, the junction contained 5 bases not matched to a gene. The V gene's germline CDR1 is MNHNS and CDR2 SASEGT. The CDR3 loop is CASSEAATGGNYGYTF. In DNA form, the CDR3 reads TGTGCCAGCAGTGAAGCAGCTACAGGGGGGAACTATGGCTACACCTTC.

This chain connects TRBV7-2 to TRBJ2-7; 8 bases line up with TRBD1. J was trimmed by 7 bases and V by 5 bases; bases with no gene match: 7. Germline CDR1 and CDR2: SGHTA and FQGNSA. This CDR3 has 13 amino acids. The CDR3 sequence is CASSERTGREQYF. CDR3 nucleotides: TGTGCCAGCAGCGAACGGACAGGGAGAGAGCAGTACTTC.

This chain joins TRBV19 and TRBJ2-2; no clear D gene. Germline V gives CDR1 LNHDA, CDR2 SQIVND (reference sequence). CDR3 length: 14 amino acids. V lost 1 base, J lost 4 bases, and 7 bases lay in between. CDR3 DNA: TGTGCCAGTAGTATAGGGGTCCTCACCGGGGAGCTGTTTTTT. This sequence encodes CASSIGVLTGELFF.

J is TRBJ2-7 and V is TRBV11-2; D gene ambiguous. CDR1 is SGHAT and CDR2 is FQNNGV in the germline V gene. The length of the CDR3 is 11 residues. Between the trimmed V and J ends, which lost 5 bases and 2 bases, there was a span of 4 bases. The DNA for the CDR3 is TGTGCCAGCAGCCCAGCCTACGAGCAGTACTTC. Amino acid sequence: CASSPAYEQYF. The full variable domain, completed using reference TRBV11-2 and TRBJ2-7, is EAGVAQSPRYKIIEKRQSVAFWCNPISGHATLYWYQQILGQGPKLLIQFQNNGVVDDSQLPKDRFSAERLKGVDSTLKIQPAKLEDSAVYLCASSPAYEQYFGPGTRLTVT.

This clone was observed once. V and J are TRBV5-4 and TRBJ2-1; D possibly corresponds to TRBD2 (5 bases). Trimming shortened V by 4 bases and J by 0 bases, and 11 bases separated the two germline ends. The CDR3 extends over 15 amino acids. Germline CDR1 is SGHNT and CDR2 is YYREEE (reference sequence). The CDR3 spells CASSRETNSYNEQFF. The CDR3 DNA sequence: TGTGCCAGCAGCCGGGAAACGAACTCCTACAATGAGCAGTTCTTC.

The chain is built from TRBV6-1 and TRBJ2-3; 8 bases match TRBD1. The CDR3 totals 15 residues. Germline V gene data show CDR1 as MNHNS and CDR2 as SASEGT. The V segment lost 1 base and the J segment 4 bases; nucleotides outside the gene matches: 4. The CDR3 here is CASSEEDRAADTQYF. The CDR3 DNA reads as TGTGCCAGCAGTGAAGAGGACAGGGCGGCAGATACGCAGTATTTT.

The rearrangement joins TRBV7-2 to TRBJ2-7, with D perhaps matching TRBD1 or TRBD2 (5 bases each). CDR1 SGHTA and CDR2 FQGNSA come from the germline V gene. V lost 2 bases, J lost 6 bases, and 14 bases lay in between. The CDR3 sequence is 14 residues long. The CDR3 spells CASSLQGEGTEQYF. The CDR3 region has the DNA TGTGCCAGCAGCTTACAGGGCGAGGGTACCGAGCAGTACTTC.

V and J are TRBV6-4 and TRBJ2-7, with TRBD1 identical over 10 bases. The CDR3 extends over 19 amino acids. Unmatched junction bases numbered 24, after V lost 7 bases and J lost 6 bases. CDR1 and CDR2 from the germline V gene are MRHNA and SNTAGT. In DNA form, the CDR3 reads TGTGCCAGCACTATAGCCGGGACAGGGGTTTTTTTGGCCGTACTCGAGCAGTACTTC. Translating it yields CASTIAGTGVFLAVLEQYF.

The chain is built from TRBV10-3 and TRBJ1-1, with D possibly matching TRBD1 (5 bases). This CDR3 region has 15 residues. Trimming removed 3 bases at V and 1 base at J, with 12 bases between. Germline V gene lookup returns CDR1 ENHRY and CDR2 SYGVKD. The CDR3: CAISDRGEGNTEAFF. The DNA of the CDR3 is TGTGCCATCAGTGACCGGGGGGAGGGGAACACTGAAGCTTTCTTT.

This clone turned up a few times. The chain combines TRBV6-5 with TRBJ1-3; no clear D. Germline V gives CDR1 MNHEY, CDR2 SVGAGI. V was shortened by 11 bases and J by 3 bases, with 17 bases between the two germline ends. The CDR3 contains 14 residues. Here the CDR3 DNA reads TGTGCCGCCGCGACGCGTGGATATGGAAACACCATATATTTT. It translates to CAAATRGYGNTIYF.

The V call is TRBV5-1, the J call TRBJ1-1; 8 positions agree with TRBD1. Looked up from germline, CDR1 is SGHRS and CDR2 is YFSETQ. V dropped 0 bases and J dropped 3; count of bases not matched to a gene: 16. The CDR3 totals 19 residues. In DNA, the CDR3 is TGCGCCAGCAGCTTGGACCCCCAGGGGGCCACCTCCGGGGACACTGAAGCTTTCTTT. Translation: CASSLDPQGATSGDTEAFF.

The rearrangement links TRBV2 to TRBJ2-2; TRBD2 matches at 7 bases. CDR1 and CDR2 from the germline V gene are SNHLY and FYNNEI. J gave up 5 bases and V 7 bases, and 4 bases lay outside the gene matches. This CDR3 has 13 amino acids. CDR3 sequence reads: CASKRGGTGELFF. For the CDR3, the DNA is TGTGCCAGCAAGAGGGGAGGGACCGGGGAGCTGTTTTTT.

The chain recombines TRBV6-5 with TRBJ2-2; possibly TRBD1 for D (5 bases). CDR3 length: 15 amino acids. CDR1 and CDR2 (germline): MNHEY, SVGAGI. Trimming took 0 bases from V and 4 from J, leaving 9 bases between them. The DNA for the CDR3 is TGTGCCAGCAGTTACTCGTCCAGGGCCACCGGGGAGCTGTTTTTT. Protein: CASSYSSRATGELFF.

The chain is built from TRBV19 and TRBJ1-4, with TRBD1 matching 7 bases. Germline CDR1 reads LNHDA; CDR2 reads SQIVND (reference sequence). After removal of 5 bases from V and 8 bases from J, the junction contained 8 bases not matched to a gene. The CDR3 loop spans 14 amino acids. CDR3 bases: TGTGCCAGTAGTCCAGGGACAGCTCCCGAAAAACTGTTTTTT. Protein: CASSPGTAPEKLFF.

This clone was counted a single time. The gene calls are TRBV7-2 and TRBJ2-5, with D perhaps TRBD1 (6 bases). CDR3 length: 19 residues. The V end was cut by 0 bases, the J end by 1 base, with 21 bases between. CDR1 SGHTA and CDR2 FQGNSA come from the germline V gene. DNA of the CDR3: TGTGCCAGCAGCTTAGCGACCCACATACCACAGGGACCCCAAGAGACCCAGTACTTC. Translation: CASSLATHIPQGPQETQYF.

The chain couples TRBV19 to TRBJ2-7, with D possibly being TRBD2 (6 bases). The CDR3 covers 14 residues. With 3 bases removed from V and 2 bases from J, the gap between germline ends came to 11 bases. From germline, CDR1 is LNHDA and CDR2 SQIVND (reference sequence). The chain's CDR3 is CASSMAGLAYEQYF. The CDR3 region has the DNA TGTGCCAGTAGTATGGCGGGGCTAGCCTACGAGCAGTACTTC.

The J gene is TRBJ2-3, the V gene TRBV10-1; maybe TRBD1 (5 bases). CDR3 length: 13 residues. Trimming cost V 8 bases and J 5 bases, with 14 bases left between them. Germline CDR1 is WNHNN and CDR2 is SYGVQD (reference sequence). The DNA of the CDR3 is TGCGCCAGCGGGAAGGGGTGGGGAGATACGCAGTATTTT. Translating it yields CASGKGWGDTQYF.

The chain has TRBV7-7 and TRBJ2-5, with D perhaps matching TRBD1 (6 bases). This CDR3 contains 15 residues. V was clipped by 3 bases and J by 0 bases, with 11 bases between them. Germline CDR1 is SSHAT and CDR2 is FNYEAQ (reference sequence). The CDR3 bases are TGTGCCAGCAGCTTGACGACAGGTTACCAAGAGACCCAGTACTTC. Its translation is CASSLTTGYQETQYF. The variable domain in full, completed from reference TRBV7-7 and TRBJ2-5, reads GAGVSQSPRYKVTKRGQDVTLRCDPISSHATLYWYQQALGQGPEFLTYFNYEAQPDKSGLPSDRFSAERPEGSISTLTIQRTEQRDSAMYRCASSLTTGYQETQYFGPGTRLLVL.